The 23 T cell receptor beta chains in this list originate from one sample, sequenced in a study of beta chain features in type 1 diabetes. Study findings and constraints: Shorter TCRB CDR3s, moderately but significantly so, marked every one of the four CD4+ subsets in Type 1 diabetes patients.

Expressed TCRB transcripts were sequenced, since all the RNA that had been isolated was reverse transcribed. Repertoires were generated with immunoSEQ multiplex PCR, while TCRdb's copy carries only in-frame clones and drops some. This sample has about 660,000 clones, with more than 12% found just once. These receptors lack a known antigen. The sample comprised naive CD4+ T cells from blood. These receptors originate from a young man with type 1 diabetes.

This clone was found a few times. V gene TRBV6-5 combines with J gene TRBJ1-2; a possible D gene is TRBD1 (6 bases). Germline V lookup: CDR1 MNHEY, CDR2 SVGAGI. The CDR3 spans 14 residues. V was shortened by 0 bases and J by 7 bases, with 12 bases between the two germline ends. The CDR3 reads CASSYSAGAGGYTF. The CDR3 DNA sequence: TGTGCCAGCAGTTACTCTGCGGGGGCGGGTGGCTACACCTTC.

This clone showed up just a few times. The chain recombines TRBV18 with TRBJ1-2; D remains unclear. V shed 3 bases and J shed 4 bases, with 15 bases lying between them. The V gene's germline CDR1 is KGHSH and CDR2 LQKENI. The CDR3 length is 15 residues. The CDR3 region is CASSPFPDGSYGYTF. For the CDR3, the DNA is TGTGCCAGCTCACCGTTCCCGGACGGTTCCTATGGCTACACCTTC.

The J gene is TRBJ2-1, the V gene TRBV4-3; D gene ambiguous. Germline lookup yields CDR1 LGHNA and CDR2 YSLEER. The CDR3 has 14 amino acids. V was clipped by 3 bases and J by 6 bases, with 12 bases between them. The CDR3 bases are TGCGCCAGCAGCCAGACGGGTCAGAGCAATGAGCAGTTCTTC. As protein: CASSQTGQSNEQFF.

This clone was seen only a few times. V usage is TRBV9 and J usage is TRBJ2-1, with a weak D call TRBD1 (5 bases). CDR1 SGDLS and CDR2 YYNGEE come from the germline V gene. This CDR3 is 14 amino acids long. Trimming took 0 bases from V and 7 from J, leaving 11 bases between them. This CDR3 reads CASSVGQGGNEQFF. Written as DNA, the CDR3 is TGTGCCAGCAGCGTAGGGCAGGGTGGGAATGAGCAGTTCTTC.

In its sample, this clone was seen once. Other nucleotide sequences in the sample specify the same CDR3. The rearrangement links TRBV11-2 to TRBJ2-5; the D is unclear. The CDR3 is 13 residues long. V dropped 5 bases and J dropped 5 bases, with 12 bases sitting between them. Germline V gives CDR1 SGHAT, CDR2 FQNNGV. For the CDR3, the DNA is TGTGCCAGCAGCCGCACCACACAGGAGACCCAGTACTTC. Its translation is CASSRTTQETQYF.

The chain combines TRBV6-5 with TRBJ2-3; TRBD2 matches 7 bases. V shed 0 bases and J 2 bases; nucleotides not matched to a gene: 5. The V gene's germline CDR1 is MNHEY and CDR2 SVGAGI. The CDR3 extends over 16 amino acids. The CDR3 protein is CASSYSTSPITDTQYF. CDR3 DNA: TGTGCCAGCAGTTACTCGACTAGCCCTATCACAGATACGCAGTATTTT.

This clone turned up a few times. For the CDR3, the DNA is TGTGCCAGCAGCCTCGGACTGGGCACAGATACGCAGTATTTT. The encoded protein is CASSLGLGTDTQYF. This chain connects TRBV5-4 to TRBJ2-3; D perhaps matches TRBD2 (5 bases). CDR1 SGHNT and CDR2 YYREEE come from the germline V gene (reference sequence). CDR3 size: 14 residues. V was pared by 4 bases and J by 1 base, with 10 bases between.

This clone was found a few times. V usage is TRBV7-6 and J usage is TRBJ2-1, with 13 bases matching TRBD2. This CDR3 spans 16 amino acids. Trimming removed 5 bases from V and 8 bases from J; junction bases left unmatched: 9. Germline CDR1 reads SGHVS; CDR2 reads FNYEAQ. CDR3 amino acids: CASSQRTSGGVHEQFF. The CDR3 DNA reads TGTGCCAGCAGCCAACGGACTAGCGGGGGAGTCCATGAGCAGTTCTTC.

This chain links TRBV29-1 with TRBJ2-7; 7 bases align to TRBD2. V lost 7 bases, J lost 5 bases, and 8 bases stayed unmatched. The CDR3 runs to 12 residues. CDR1 SQVTM and CDR2 ANQGSEA come from the germline V gene. CDR3 residues: CSGSRGVHEQYF. The DNA for the CDR3 is TGCAGCGGCAGTCGGGGGGTCCACGAGCAGTACTTC.

This clone was counted only a few times. The rearrangement links TRBV13 to TRBJ2-3; the match to TRBD1 covers 11 bases. Germline lookup yields CDR1 PRHDT and CDR2 FYEKMQ (reference sequence). The CDR3 has 15 amino acids. The junction had 4 bases not matched to a gene; V was cut back by 3 bases and J by 5 bases. CDR3 sequence (DNA): TGTGCCAGCAGCTTTGGACAGGGGGCAGGAGATACGCAGTATTTT. It codes for CASSFGQGAGDTQYF.

This clone was detected only a few times. The chain is built from TRBV4-2 and TRBJ1-2; D is undetermined. Germline CDR1 and CDR2: LGHNA and YNFKEQ. The CDR3 is 15 amino acids. V shed 1 base and J shed 4 bases, with 13 bases lying between them. This CDR3 reads CASSQVGRHPYGYTF. The DNA for the CDR3 is TGTGCCAGCAGCCAAGTGGGCAGGCATCCCTATGGCTACACCTTC.

This clone was picked up a small number of times. The chain carries TRBV5-4 and TRBJ1-5; D remains ambiguous. The germline CDR1 and CDR2 sequences are SGHNT and YYREEE (reference sequence). V gave up 2 bases and J gave up 5 bases, with 8 bases separating them. CDR3 size: 13 residues. CDR3 protein: CASSFDRDQPQHF. The CDR3, as DNA: TGTGCCAGCAGCTTCGACCGGGATCAGCCCCAGCATTTT. Drawing the rest from reference TRBV5-4 and TRBJ1-5, the complete variable domain is ETGVTQSPTHLIKTRGQQVTLRCSSQSGHNTVSWYQQALGQGPQFIFQYYREEENGRGNFPPRFSGLQFPNYSSELNVNALELDDSALYLCASSFDRDQPQHFGDGTRLSIL.

This clone has just a few counts. The chain combines TRBV14 with TRBJ2-7, with D possibly being TRBD1 (7 bases). The CDR3 spans 17 residues. The V end lost 3 bases, the J end lost 3 bases, and 21 bases lay between the germline ends. Looked up from germline, CDR1 is SGHDN and CDR2 is FVKESK. The CDR3 loop is CASSHHPDREVFYEQYF. The CDR3 DNA sequence: TGTGCCAGCAGCCATCACCCCGACAGGGAGGTCTTCTACGAGCAGTACTTC.

The chain is built from TRBV7-9 and TRBJ1-1, with D tentatively TRBD1 (5 bases). Trimming cost V 3 bases and J 1 base, with 9 bases left between them. Looked up from germline, CDR1 is SEHNR and CDR2 is FQNEAQ (reference sequence). The CDR3 runs to 14 residues. CDR3 sequence (DNA): TGTGCCAGCAGCTTGTTTCAGGGGAACACTGAAGCTTTCTTT. This codes for CASSLFQGNTEAFF.

This clone was seen more than once but under ten times. V and J are TRBV7-3 and TRBJ2-3; D gene unclear. The germline CDR1 and CDR2 sequences are SGHTA and FQGTGA. The CDR3 is 13 residues long. V was clipped by 6 bases and J by 6 bases, with 13 bases between them. The CDR3 is CASRSPRADTQYF. CDR3 nucleotide sequence: TGTGCCAGCAGGTCTCCCAGAGCGGATACGCAGTATTTT.

The chain couples TRBV5-6 to TRBJ2-7; perhaps TRBD1 as D (6 bases). V lost 2 bases to trimming and J lost 3 bases, with 9 bases between them. This CDR3 is 13 amino acids long. CDR1 is SGHDT and CDR2 is YYEEEE in the germline V gene. The CDR3 region has the DNA TGTGCCAGCAGCTTACAACAGGGCTACGAGCAGTACTTC. It translates to CASSLQQGYEQYF.

The chain combines TRBV19 with TRBJ2-5, with D perhaps TRBD1 (6 bases). Trimming took 3 bases from V and 5 from J, leaving 16 bases between them. This CDR3 region has 15 residues. CDR1 is LNHDA, CDR2 SQIVND, per germline (reference sequence). The CDR3 reads CASSIWSAGEETQYF. The CDR3 region has the DNA TGTGCCAGTAGTATTTGGAGCGCAGGGGAGGAGACCCAGTACTTC.

This sequence joins TRBV6-5 and TRBJ2-7; D gene unclear. CDR1 is MNHEY and CDR2 is SVGAGI in the germline V gene. The ends were cut back, 8 bases at V and 1 base at J, with 3 bases in the middle. CDR3 length equals 10 residues. DNA for the CDR3: TGTGCCAGCGGGTCCTACGAGCAGTACTTC. Its protein is CASGSYEQYF.

Only a few counts were recorded for this clone. The rearrangement uses TRBV7-3 and TRBJ2-2; D not resolved. The V gene lost 4 bases and the J gene lost 7 bases, with 7 bases spanning the gap. Per the germline V gene, CDR1 is SGHTA and CDR2 is FQGTGA. This CDR3 has 12 amino acids. The CDR3 here is CASSSLFGELFF. The CDR3 bases are TGTGCCAGCAGCTCCTTATTCGGGGAGCTGTTTTTT.

This rearrangement joins TRBV4-1 to TRBJ2-5; no reliable D call. Germline assignment: CDR1 MGHRA and CDR2 YSYEKL. The CDR3 has 13 amino acids. V dropped 0 bases and J dropped 3 bases, with 5 bases sitting between them. In nucleotides, the CDR3 is TGCGCCAGCAGCCAAGAAGACAAAGAGACCCAGTACTTC. The encoded protein is CASSQEDKETQYF.

V and J are TRBV27 and TRBJ2-6, with D perhaps TRBD2 (6 bases). Germline CDR1 MNHEY, CDR2 SMNVEV (reference sequence). The CDR3 runs 15 residues. Trimming removed 5 bases at V and 2 bases at J, with 10 bases between. CDR3 DNA sequence: TGTGCCAGCAGTACCTGGGGGGCTGGGGCCAACGTCCTGACTTTC. This gives the protein CASSTWGAGANVLTF.

J is TRBJ2-1 and V is TRBV7-2, with 9 nucleotides matching TRBD1. With V trimmed by 3 bases and J by 2 bases, 5 bases remained unmatched. The CDR3 length is 16 residues. Germline CDR1 is SGHTA and CDR2 is FQGNSA. CDR3 sequence: CASSFPQGAPYNEQFF. For the CDR3, the DNA is TGTGCCAGCAGCTTCCCACAGGGGGCCCCCTACAATGAGCAGTTCTTC.

The V gene is TRBV25-1, the J gene TRBJ2-1; 9 bases fit TRBD2. Germline V gene sequence: CDR1 MGHDK, CDR2 SYGVNS. CDR3 length equals 13 residues. V gave up 7 bases and J gave up 5 bases; unmatched junction bases: 3. DNA of the CDR3: TGTGCCAGCACTAGCGGGATTGACAATGAGCAGTTCTTC. This encodes CASTSGIDNEQFF.